These 26 T cell receptor beta chains share one sample of origin, sequenced in a study of T cells in localized non-small cell lung cancer. TCRdb keeps only in-frame clones here, not all; method: immunoSEQ multiplex PCR. In the table there are 2,000 to 3,000 clones, roughly two fifths of which are singletons. The sequenced sample was lung tumor tissue, obtained before any cancer treatment. These receptors were obtained from a male donor aged 60 or older with stage I squamous cell lung carcinoma.

V usage is TRBV30 and J usage is TRBJ1-4; D remains unclear. Trimming took 4 bases from V and 7 from J, leaving 10 bases between them. Germline lookup yields CDR1 GTSNPN and CDR2 SVGIG (reference sequence). The CDR3 spans 12 residues. In nucleotides, the CDR3 is TGTGCCTGGAACCCAGGAGGTGAAAAACTGTTTTTT. Its protein product is CAWNPGGEKLFF.

The CDR3 sequence: CASGLTTDGTVSNQPQHF. Written as DNA, the CDR3 is TGTGCTAGTGGTTTGACCACCGATGGGACAGTCAGCAATCAGCCCCAGCATTTT. V and J are TRBV12-5 and TRBJ1-5, with 7 bases fitting TRBD1. CDR1 is LGHNT, CDR2 FRNRAP, per germline. The CDR3 spans 18 residues. V trimming: 2 bases; J trimming: 1 base; junction bases outside the gene matches: 11.

The genes are TRBV15 and TRBJ2-7, with D possibly called TRBD1 or TRBD2 (7 bases each). Trimming cost V 1 base and J 2 bases, with 12 bases left between them. The length of the CDR3 is 15 residues. CDR1 is LNHNV, CDR2 YYDKDF, per germline (reference sequence). CDR3 sequence reads: CATSRGQGGAYEQYF. CDR3 DNA sequence: TGTGCCACCAGCAGAGGACAGGGAGGGGCCTACGAGCAGTACTTC.

The J gene is TRBJ1-5, the V gene TRBV19; D gene uncertain. In germline, CDR1 is LNHDA, CDR2 SQIVND (reference sequence). Trimming took 5 bases from V and 3 from J, leaving 11 bases between them. This CDR3 region has 14 residues. The DNA for the CDR3 is TGTGCCAGTAGTCTCGACGGATCCAATCAGCCCCAGCATTTT. Translation: CASSLDGSNQPQHF.

The chain combines TRBV6-8 with TRBJ2-2; tentatively, D is TRBD1 (5 bases). V was trimmed by 2 bases and J by 5 bases, leaving 12 bases between them. Per the germline V gene, CDR1 is MNHGY and CDR2 is SAAAGT. This CDR3 region has 15 residues. The CDR3, as DNA: TGTGCCAGCAGTTACAGTAGGAAGGGGACCGGGGAGCTGTTTTTT. Encoded protein: CASSYSRKGTGELFF.

This chain links TRBV30 with TRBJ1-2, with D hard to call. Germline assignment: CDR1 GTSNPN and CDR2 SVGIG (reference sequence). V was trimmed by 0 bases and J by 4 bases, leaving 18 bases between them. The CDR3 is 16 residues long. The CDR3 is CAWSVPRSVQAYGYTF. The CDR3 DNA sequence: TGTGCCTGGAGTGTCCCGCGGTCTGTGCAGGCCTATGGCTACACCTTC.

This clone was seen more than once but under ten times. The chain employs TRBV2 and TRBJ1-4, with D perhaps TRBD1 (5 bases). The CDR3 sequence is 15 residues long. Trimming removed 7 bases at V and 0 bases at J, with 12 bases between. Germline values: CDR1 SNHLY, CDR2 FYNNEI. DNA of the CDR3: TGTGCCAGCAAGCAAAGGACAACAACTAATGAAAAACTGTTTTTT. It yields the protein CASKQRTTTNEKLFF.

This clone was recorded a few times. This chain uses TRBV6-8 with TRBJ2-3, with D perhaps TRBD1 (5 bases). CDR1 and CDR2 (germline): MNHGY, SAAAGT. The CDR3 is 16 amino acids. Trimming removed 2 bases at V and 0 bases at J, with 12 bases between. In DNA form, the CDR3 reads TGTGCCAGCAGTTACAACGGATGGGGCAGCACAGATACGCAGTATTTT. It yields the protein CASSYNGWGSTDTQYF.

A few counts support this clone. This rearrangement joins TRBV6-8 to TRBJ1-1, with 8 nucleotides matching TRBD1. The CDR3 is 14 residues long. Germline lookup yields CDR1 MNHGY and CDR2 SAAAGT. Germline trimming cut 4 bases from V and 4 bases from J; bases unmatched to any gene: 5. DNA for the CDR3: TGTGCCAGCAGTTTGGGACAGGATAGCACTGAAGCTTTCTTT. It codes for CASSLGQDSTEAFF.

The chain carries TRBV5-1 and TRBJ1-1, with D maybe TRBD1 (5 bases). CDR1 SGHRS and CDR2 YFSETQ come from the germline V gene. CDR3 length equals 14 residues. V was cut by 4 bases and J by 1 base, with 11 bases left in between. The CDR3 nucleotides read TGCGCCAGCAGCGCCGGGACGGGGAACACTGAAGCTTTCTTT. Protein sequence: CASSAGTGNTEAFF.

This clone was observed a few times. This chain links TRBV11-3 with TRBJ2-5; the match to TRBD1 covers 8 bases. This CDR3 is 15 amino acids long. Germline CDR1 and CDR2: SGHNT and YENEEA. Unmatched junction bases numbered 10, after V lost 8 bases and J lost 2 bases. The CDR3 sequence is CASRQQGDEQETQYF. CDR3 sequence (DNA): TGTGCCAGCCGACAACAGGGGGACGAGCAAGAGACCCAGTACTTC.

This chain joins TRBV30 and TRBJ1-2, with D possibly matching TRBD1 (6 bases). The V gene's germline CDR1 is GTSNPN and CDR2 SVGIG (reference sequence). The CDR3 length is 13 residues. Trimming removed 4 bases from V and 3 bases from J, with 12 bases in between. CDR3 loop: CAWNQGKDYGYTF. The CDR3 DNA is TGTGCCTGGAATCAGGGGAAGGACTATGGCTACACCTTC.

In its sample, this clone is large. The rearrangement joins TRBV30 to TRBJ2-7; 9 bases line up with TRBD1. J was trimmed by 1 base and V by 1 base; bases with no gene match: 5. The germline CDR1 and CDR2 sequences are GTSNPN and SVGIG (reference sequence). This CDR3 has 15 amino acids. Here the CDR3 DNA reads TGTGCCTGGAGTGCGGGACAGGGATTGTCCTACGAGCAGTACTTC. Translating gives CAWSAGQGLSYEQYF. The whole variable domain, filled in from reference TRBV30 and TRBJ2-7, reads SQTIHQWPATLVQPVGSPLSLECTVEGTSNPNLYWYRQAAGRGLQLLFYSVGIGQISSEVPQNLSASRPQDRQFILSSKKLLLSDSGFYLCAWSAGQGLSYEQYFGPGTRLTVT.

The chain joins TRBV11-1 to TRBJ1-1; 8 nucleotides align to TRBD1. V trimming: 3 bases; J trimming: 4 bases; junction bases outside the gene matches: 13. Germline CDR1 is SGHAT and CDR2 is FQDESV (reference sequence). The CDR3 totals 17 residues. CDR3 region: CASSLEVAGGAGTEAFF. Here the CDR3 DNA reads TGTGCCAGCAGCTTGGAAGTAGCAGGGGGCGCGGGCACTGAAGCTTTCTTT.

There are a few counts of this clone. V usage is TRBV7-5 and J usage is TRBJ1-3; the table calls TRBD1, which could not be checked here. TRBV7-5 is shown as a pseudogene. CDR3 length: 16 amino acids. CDR3 sequence (DNA): TGTGCCAGCAGCTTGACAGCGACCATCTCTGGAAACACCATATATTTT. This encodes CASSLTATISGNTIYF.

CDR3 protein: CASGLVSSGFGNEQYF. CDR3 sequence (DNA): TGTGCTAGTGGTTTGGTAAGTTCTGGGTTCGGAAACGAGCAGTACTTC. The gene calls are TRBV12-5 and TRBJ2-7; D not certain. Trimming shortened V by 0 bases and J by 5 bases, and 17 bases separated the two germline ends. Germline V lookup: CDR1 LGHNT, CDR2 FRNRAP. The CDR3 loop spans 16 amino acids.

The chain employs TRBV29-1 and TRBJ1-3; 8 bases line up with TRBD1. V lost 4 bases, J lost 5 bases, and 1 base stayed unmatched. CDR1 and CDR2 (germline): SQVTM, ANQGSEA. The CDR3 has 12 residues. In DNA form, the CDR3 reads TGCAGCGTTGGACAGGGGAGAAACACCATATATTTT. Its protein is CSVGQGRNTIYF.

V gene TRBV14 combines with J gene TRBJ2-1; D is ambiguous. Germline CDR1 SGHDN, CDR2 FVKESK. The CDR3 length is 15 residues. The V end lost 1 base, the J end lost 4 bases, and 11 bases lay between the germline ends. The CDR3 nucleotides read TGTGCCAGCAGCCAAGTAAGGGTCTTGTACAATGAGCAGTTCTTC. Residues: CASSQVRVLYNEQFF. Based on the CDR3 plus reference TRBV14 and TRBJ2-1, the full variable domain is EAGVTQFPSHSVIEKGQTVTLRCDPISGHDNLYWYRRVMGKEIKFLLHFVKESKQDESGMPNNRFLAERTGGTYSTLKVQPAELEDSGVYFCASSQVRVLYNEQFFGPGTRLTVL.

The chain joins TRBV19 to TRBJ1-3; D is ambiguous. This CDR3 region has 16 residues. V dropped 5 bases and J dropped 0 bases, with 14 bases sitting between them. CDR1 is LNHDA, CDR2 SQIVND, per germline (reference sequence). The CDR3, as DNA: TGTGCCAGTAGTGTTGACCTGCGTATCTCTGGAAACACCATATATTTT. This sequence encodes CASSVDLRISGNTIYF.

The J gene is TRBJ2-1, the V gene TRBV4-1; TRBD2 matches 9 bases. V was pared by 0 bases and J by 7 bases, with 7 bases of the junction left unmatched. Germline-derived CDR1 and CDR2 are MGHRA and YSYEKL. The CDR3 is 16 residues long. In nucleotides, the CDR3 is TGCGCCAGCAGCCAAGATGGGGCTAGCGGGGTTAATGAGCAGTTCTTC. Protein product: CASSQDGASGVNEQFF.

V usage is TRBV29-1 and J usage is TRBJ1-1, with TRBD1 matching 12 bases. V shed 7 bases, J shed 3 bases, and the junction held 6 bases outside the gene matches. The CDR3 is made up of 14 amino acids. Looked up from germline, CDR1 is SQVTM and CDR2 is ANQGSEA. CDR3 DNA: TGCAGCGCCGGGACAGGGGGCTTTGACACTGAAGCTTTCTTT. Amino acids: CSAGTGGFDTEAFF.

This chain links TRBV29-1 with TRBJ2-5, with unresolved D. V lost 4 bases, J lost 0 bases, and 15 bases lay in between. The CDR3 is made up of 15 amino acids. Germline assignment: CDR1 SQVTM and CDR2 ANQGSEA. DNA of the CDR3: TGCAGCGTTGTATTACTTTTTCAGTACCAAGAGACCCAGTACTTC. It codes for CSVVLLFQYQETQYF. The complete variable domain, with remaining parts taken from reference TRBV29-1 and TRBJ2-5, reads SAVISQKPSRDICQRGTSLTIQCQVDSQVTMMFWYRQQPGQSLTLIATANQGSEATYESGFVIDKFPISRPNLTFSTLTVSNMSPEDSSIYLCSVVLLFQYQETQYFGPGTRLLVL.

The chain is built from TRBV12-5 and TRBJ1-2, with D perhaps TRBD1 (6 bases). CDR1 is LGHNT, CDR2 FRNRAP, per germline. This CDR3 has 16 amino acids. V was shortened by 2 bases and J by 3 bases, with 16 bases between the two germline ends. CDR3 sequence (DNA): TGTGCTAGTGGTTTGATATACGGGACAAACGACTATGGCTACACCTTC. Protein: CASGLIYGTNDYGYTF.

This clone is classed as medium-sized. The V call is TRBV11-3, the J call TRBJ1-1; D unclear. CDR1 SGHNT and CDR2 YENEEA come from the germline V gene. The ends were cut back, 4 bases at V and 1 base at J, with 13 bases in the middle. The CDR3 spans 15 residues. The CDR3 bases are TGTGCCAGCAGCTCCGCAACCTTCCCGAACACTGAAGCTTTCTTT. This sequence encodes CASSSATFPNTEAFF.

V and J are TRBV6-8 and TRBJ1-1, with D possibly matching TRBD1 (5 bases). V was cut by 4 bases and J by 4 bases, with 16 bases left in between. CDR1 and CDR2 (germline): MNHGY, SAAAGT. The CDR3 is 15 amino acids. This CDR3 reads CASSFTGPRGTEAFF. The CDR3 nucleotides are TGTGCCAGCAGTTTTACGGGACCCCGGGGCACTGAAGCTTTCTTT.

The chain uses TRBV30 and TRBJ1-2; D unclear. This CDR3 contains 12 residues. V dropped 5 bases and J dropped 0 bases, with 7 bases sitting between them. The germline gives CDR1 GTSNPN, CDR2 SVGIG (reference sequence). For the CDR3, the DNA is TGTGCCTGGTCAGGAGCTAACTATGGCTACACCTTC. Translation: CAWSGANYGYTF. The entire variable domain, with the rest obtained from reference TRBV30 and TRBJ1-2, is as follows: SQTIHQWPATLVQPVGSPLSLECTVEGTSNPNLYWYRQAAGRGLQLLFYSVGIGQISSEVPQNLSASRPQDRQFILSSKKLLLSDSGFYLCAWSGANYGYTFGSGTRLTVV.